This entry lists 32 T cell receptor beta chains sequenced from one sample in a study of OX40 agonist ivuxolimab in advanced cancers. Some clones are missing from TCRdb's copy, which holds only in-frame ones; the method was immunoSEQ multiplex PCR. Found here are 70,000 or so clones, roughly 90% of them singletons; the top ten hold around 0.5%. The sample here was CD4+ or CD8+ T cells sorted from blood, taken in a trial of the OX40 agonist ivuxolimab. These receptors were obtained from an adult with an advanced solid tumor such as melanoma, head and neck, liver or kidney cancer.

CDR3 bases: TGTGCCAGCAGTTTAACCAGGATCAATCAGCCCCAGCATTTT. As protein: CASSLTRINQPQHF. V usage is TRBV27 and J usage is TRBJ1-5; D is undetermined. The CDR3 has 14 residues. The V end lost 2 bases, the J end lost 3 bases, and 8 bases lay between the germline ends. The V gene's germline CDR1 is MNHEY and CDR2 SMNVEV (reference sequence).

This chain connects TRBV4-3 to TRBJ1-4; unclear D gene. Trimming removed 1 base at V and 8 bases at J, with 14 bases between. The CDR3 is 15 amino acids. The germline gives CDR1 LGHNA, CDR2 YSLEER. The CDR3 DNA sequence: TGCGCCAGCAGCCAAGGCGTCGAGGCTGGGGAAAAACTGTTTTTT. Amino acids: CASSQGVEAGEKLFF.

V is TRBV7-9 and J is TRBJ1-2; D gene uncertain. The CDR3 is made up of 13 amino acids. Trimming removed 5 bases at V and 1 base at J, with 8 bases between. Germline V CDR1 and CDR2: SEHNR, FQNEAQ (reference sequence). CDR3: CASSVRGNYGYTF. CDR3 in DNA: TGTGCCAGCAGCGTTCGGGGTAACTATGGCTACACCTTC.

V usage is TRBV5-4 and J usage is TRBJ1-2; 7 nucleotides agree with TRBD1. The junction had 6 bases not matched to a gene; V was cut back by 4 bases and J by 0 bases. The CDR3 consists of 15 residues. From germline, CDR1 is SGHNT and CDR2 YYREEE (reference sequence). The CDR3 nucleotides are TGTGCCAGCAGCGCCGGACAGGCCTCTAACTATGGCTACACCTTC. It encodes CASSAGQASNYGYTF.

V and J are TRBV7-2 and TRBJ1-5; tentatively, D is TRBD1 (6 bases). Germline lookup yields CDR1 SGHTA and CDR2 FQGNSA. V was pared by 1 base and J by 8 bases, with 12 bases between. The CDR3 is 14 amino acids. The CDR3 is CASSLVQGLEPQHF. DNA for the CDR3: TGTGCCAGCAGCTTAGTACAGGGCTTAGAGCCCCAGCATTTT.

The table lists this clone with a few counts. The chain uses TRBV30 and TRBJ1-2; possibly TRBD1 for D (6 bases). This CDR3 comprises 12 residues. Germline-derived CDR1 and CDR2 are GTSNPN and SVGIG (reference sequence). V was cut by 0 bases and J by 7 bases, with 9 bases left in between. Here the CDR3 reads CAWSVGGSGYTF. The CDR3 DNA sequence: TGTGCCTGGAGTGTAGGGGGTTCTGGCTACACCTTC. The variable domain in full, completed from reference TRBV30 and TRBJ1-2, reads SQTIHQWPATLVQPVGSPLSLECTVEGTSNPNLYWYRQAAGRGLQLLFYSVGIGQISSEVPQNLSASRPQDRQFILSSKKLLLSDSGFYLCAWSVGGSGYTFGSGTRLTVV.

The chain joins TRBV28 to TRBJ2-2; D remains ambiguous. The CDR3 sequence is 12 residues long. V lost 7 bases and J 6 bases, leaving 9 bases between the germline ends. Germline V gene sequence: CDR1 MDHEN, CDR2 SYDVKM. DNA of the CDR3: TGTGCCAGCAACCATTTAGCCGGGGAGCTGTTTTTT. This gives the protein CASNHLAGELFF.

This clone was counted a single time. The chain has TRBV4-1 and TRBJ1-4, with 9 bases matching TRBD1. There are 16 residues in the CDR3. The V gene's germline CDR1 is MGHRA and CDR2 YSYEKL. V lost 0 bases and J lost 8; bases outside the gene matches: 7. The CDR3 sequence is CASSQDRGQGGEKLFF. CDR3 nucleotide sequence: TGCGCCAGCAGCCAAGATAGGGGACAGGGAGGAGAAAAACTGTTTTTT.

The gene calls are TRBV2 and TRBJ2-6, with 7 bases that match TRBD2. This CDR3 region has 15 residues. Germline CDR1 SNHLY, CDR2 FYNNEI. Trimming at V came to 5 bases and at J to 2 bases, leaving 3 bases not matched to a gene. The CDR3 nucleotides read TGTGCCAGCAGTTGGGAGGGCGCTGGGGCCAACGTCCTGACTTTC. Its translation: CASSWEGAGANVLTF.

The rearrangement joins TRBV28 to TRBJ1-6; 8 positions agree with TRBD1. The CDR3 is 14 residues long. Trimming removed 10 bases from V and 6 bases from J; junction bases left unmatched: 8. Germline V gene sequence: CDR1 MDHEN, CDR2 SYDVKM. This CDR3 is CATIQGDRNSPLHF. DNA for the CDR3: TGTGCCACCATACAGGGGGACCGTAATTCACCCCTCCACTTT.

The chain combines TRBV27 with TRBJ2-3; TRBD2 agrees at 8 bases. The CDR3 sequence is 16 residues long. Germline values: CDR1 MNHEY, CDR2 SMNVEV (reference sequence). The junction had 6 bases not matched to a gene; V was cut back by 3 bases and J by 1 base. The CDR3 spells CASSFFAGGGTDTQYF. For the CDR3, the DNA is TGTGCCAGCAGTTTTTTCGCGGGAGGAGGCACAGATACGCAGTATTTT.

The V call is TRBV4-3, the J call TRBJ2-3; a weak D match, TRBD1 (6 bases). The germline V gene encodes CDR1 LGHNA and CDR2 YSLEER. The CDR3 contains 13 residues. Trimming shortened V by 6 bases and J by 3 bases, and 10 bases separated the two germline ends. The CDR3 coding sequence is TGCGCCAGCAGTCAACAGGGTACAGATACGCAGTATTTT. Translating gives CASSQQGTDTQYF.

This clone was recorded only once. The rearrangement uses TRBV6-6 and TRBJ2-7; 8 bases are shared with TRBD1. Trimming took 4 bases from V and 7 from J; bases not matched to a gene: 12. CDR1 MNHNY and CDR2 SVGAGI come from the germline V gene (reference sequence). The CDR3 length is 15 residues. CDR3 nucleotide sequence: TGTGCCAGCAGTTCCGACGCCAGGGGGCTGTGGGAGCAGTACTTC. It is translated as CASSSDARGLWEQYF.

This rearrangement joins TRBV7-3 to TRBJ2-5, with 16 bases that match TRBD2. The V gene's germline CDR1 is SGHTA and CDR2 FQGTGA. Losses at the gene ends were 5 bases for V and 4 bases for J; bases not matched to a gene: 4. This CDR3 contains 16 residues. CDR3 coding DNA: TGTGCCAGCAGCAAAGGGACTAGCGGGAGGGTAGAGACCCAGTACTTC. Amino acid sequence: CASSKGTSGRVETQYF.

The rearrangement uses TRBV9 and TRBJ1-1; possibly TRBD1 for D (5 bases). Germline V gene sequence: CDR1 SGDLS, CDR2 YYNGEE. CDR3 length: 13 residues. V shed 0 bases and J shed 6 bases, with 9 bases lying between them. The CDR3 spells CASSVAGSAEAFF. The CDR3 DNA is TGTGCCAGCAGCGTAGCAGGGAGCGCTGAAGCTTTCTTT.

This clone was seen more than once but under ten times. CDR3 DNA: TGTGCCAGTAGCGGACAGCCGAATCAGCCCCAGCATTTT. Residues: CASSGQPNQPQHF. The chain employs TRBV19 and TRBJ1-5; TRBD1 might be the D (6 bases). Deletions cut 6 bases from V and 4 bases from J, with 10 bases between. Germline V gene lookup returns CDR1 LNHDA and CDR2 SQIVND (reference sequence). The CDR3 has 13 amino acids.

The rearrangement links TRBV11-3 to TRBJ2-7, with a possible D match to TRBD2 (6 bases). Trimming stripped 5 bases from V and 0 bases from J, with 17 bases between. Germline CDR1 is SGHNT and CDR2 is YENEEA. The CDR3 spans 16 residues. CDR3 loop: CASSPAGRRSSYEQYF. The DNA for the CDR3 is TGTGCCAGCAGCCCGGCGGGGCGCAGGAGCTCCTACGAGCAGTACTTC.

The chain couples TRBV7-2 to TRBJ2-1, with 8 bases matching TRBD2. V was clipped by 2 bases and J by 9 bases; unmatched bases: 18. Germline V lookup: CDR1 SGHTA, CDR2 FQGNSA. This CDR3 region has 18 residues. CDR3 residues: CASSLFRRSGGNLGEQFF. The CDR3, as DNA: TGTGCCAGCAGCTTATTCCGACGCTCGGGAGGGAATTTGGGTGAGCAGTTCTTC.

The chain employs TRBV5-5 and TRBJ2-3; D call uncertain. The CDR3 covers 14 residues. Per the germline V gene, CDR1 is SGHKS and CDR2 is YYEKEE (reference sequence). The germline V and J ends were trimmed by 4 bases and 0 bases, with 9 bases remaining between them. The DNA of the CDR3 is TGTGCCAGCAGCGGGGAATTTAGCACAGATACGCAGTATTTT. This sequence encodes CASSGEFSTDTQYF.

V and J are TRBV7-9 and TRBJ1-1; no definite D call. The germline V and J ends were trimmed by 3 bases and 0 bases, with 8 bases remaining between them. In germline, CDR1 is SEHNR, CDR2 FQNEAQ (reference sequence). The CDR3 is 14 amino acids. The CDR3 loop reads CASSLSVLNTEAFF. The CDR3 nucleotides are TGTGCCAGCAGCTTGTCGGTCTTGAACACTGAAGCTTTCTTT.

The chain is built from TRBV6-6 and TRBJ2-5; no reliable D call. V lost 0 bases, J lost 1 base, and 0 bases lay in between. Germline V gene data show CDR1 as MNHNY and CDR2 as SVGAGI (reference sequence). The CDR3 contains 12 residues. CDR3 nucleotides: TGTGCCAGCAGTTACTCCCAAGAGACCCAGTACTTC. Encoded protein: CASSYSQETQYF.

The chain couples TRBV19 to TRBJ1-2; D gene unclear. V was pared by 1 base and J by 2 bases, with 8 bases between. Germline V CDR1 and CDR2: LNHDA, SQIVND (reference sequence). The CDR3 sequence is 14 residues long. The chain's CDR3 is CASSIGDGNYGYTF. CDR3 bases: TGTGCCAGTAGTATAGGCGACGGCAACTATGGCTACACCTTC.

This clone was seen only once. The gene calls are TRBV19 and TRBJ2-5; TRBD1 agrees at 10 bases. The CDR3 contains 16 residues. CDR1 and CDR2 (germline): LNHDA, SQIVND (reference sequence). Trimming at V came to 5 bases and at J to 4 bases, leaving 10 bases not matched to a gene. The CDR3 here is CASSAPGQGKGETQYF. The CDR3 coding sequence is TGTGCCAGTAGTGCGCCGGGACAGGGGAAGGGAGAGACCCAGTACTTC.

This clone has only one observation. The chain couples TRBV5-5 to TRBJ2-1, with D possibly matching TRBD1 (6 bases). V gave up 1 base and J gave up 2 bases, with 13 bases separating them. The length of the CDR3 is 16 residues. CDR1 SGHKS and CDR2 YYEKEE come from the germline V gene (reference sequence). CDR3 residues: CASSLYGGHPYNEQFF. CDR3 DNA sequence: TGTGCCAGCAGCTTGTATGGGGGCCACCCCTACAATGAGCAGTTCTTC. The entire variable domain, with the rest obtained from reference TRBV5-5 and TRBJ2-1, is as follows: DAGVTQSPTHLIKTRGQQVTLRCSPISGHKSVSWYQQVLGQGPQFIFQYYEKEERGRGNFPDRFSARQFPNYSSELNVNALLLGDSALYLCASSLYGGHPYNEQFFGPGTRLTVL.

The chain uses TRBV5-1 and TRBJ2-7; D gene unclear. CDR3 length: 14 amino acids. V was pared by 0 bases and J by 1 base, with 8 bases between. CDR1 is SGHRS, CDR2 YFSETQ, per germline. The CDR3 spells CASSLADSSYEQYF. The CDR3 nucleotides read TGCGCCAGCAGCTTGGCCGACTCTTCCTACGAGCAGTACTTC. Combining the CDR3 with reference TRBV5-1 and TRBJ2-7 gives the whole variable domain KAGVTQTPRYLIKTRGQQVTLSCSPISGHRSVSWYQQTPGQGLQFLFEYFSETQRNKGNFPGRFSGRQFSNSRSEMNVSTLELGDSALYLCASSLADSSYEQYFGPGTRLTVT.

V and J are TRBV19 and TRBJ2-3; TRBD2 is a possible D gene (5 bases). V was cut by 5 bases and J by 1 base, with 10 bases left in between. The CDR3 consists of 14 residues. Germline CDR1 reads LNHDA; CDR2 reads SQIVND (reference sequence). CDR3 sequence: CASSGEIGTDTQYF. The CDR3 region has the DNA TGTGCCAGTAGTGGGGAGATCGGCACAGATACGCAGTATTTT.

This chain joins TRBV7-2 and TRBJ2-3; TRBD2 matches at 10 bases. CDR3 length: 15 residues. Losses at the gene ends were 5 bases for V and 2 bases for J; bases not matched to a gene: 4. Germline values: CDR1 SGHTA, CDR2 FQGNSA. This chain's CDR3 is CASSLTSGNTDTQYF. DNA for the CDR3: TGTGCCAGCAGCCTAACTAGCGGGAACACAGATACGCAGTATTTT.

This chain uses TRBV15 with TRBJ1-5, with 9 bases matching TRBD1. Looked up from germline, CDR1 is LNHNV and CDR2 is YYDKDF (reference sequence). CDR3 length: 15 amino acids. The V and J ends lost 5 bases and 8 bases, in that order; junction bases with no gene match: 10. In nucleotides, the CDR3 is TGTGCCACCAGCCCCCTCGGACAGGGGAGTAAGCCCCAGCATTTT. It translates to CATSPLGQGSKPQHF.

The chain combines TRBV18 with TRBJ1-4; 8 positions agree with TRBD1. CDR1 is KGHSH, CDR2 LQKENI, per germline. This CDR3 has 19 residues. Trimming removed 4 bases from V and 3 bases from J; junction bases left unmatched: 16. The DNA for the CDR3 is TGTGCCAGCTCACAGAGTCCTGGGACAGGATTCGGAGCTAATGAAAAACTGTTTTTT. It yields the protein CASSQSPGTGFGANEKLFF.

The chain uses TRBV21-1 and TRBJ2-5; the listed D gene, TRBD2, was not tested against the DNA. TRBV21-1 is a pseudogene segment. The CDR3 is 17 residues long. CDR3 region: CASSGPSGTALQETQYF. The CDR3 DNA reads as TGTGCCAGCAGCGGCCCCTCGGGGACTGCCCTACAAGAGACCCAGTACTTC.

The chain carries TRBV6-6 and TRBJ2-7; 9 bases are a match to TRBD1. This CDR3 is built from 14 residues. The J segment lost 2 bases and the V segment lost 8 bases, leaving 7 bases of the junction unmatched. Germline assignment: CDR1 MNHNY and CDR2 SVGAGI (reference sequence). The CDR3 here is CASHGTGWAYEQYF. The DNA for the CDR3 is TGTGCCAGCCATGGGACAGGGTGGGCCTACGAGCAGTACTTC.

The chain couples TRBV5-6 to TRBJ2-4, with TRBD2 as a possible D gene (6 bases). Germline V gene sequence: CDR1 SGHDT, CDR2 YYEEEE. There are 14 residues in the CDR3. The V gene lost 0 bases and the J gene lost 7 bases, with 11 bases spanning the gap. CDR3 region: CASSLGRDGNIQYF. CDR3 nucleotides: TGTGCCAGCAGCTTGGGGCGGGATGGCAACATTCAGTACTTC.